Presented here are 23 T cell receptor beta chains from one specimen sequenced in a study of radiotherapy plus CTLA-4 blockade in lung cancer. The repertoire was sequenced with immunoSEQ multiplex PCR; TCRdb's copy has only in-frame clones and lacks some. Among tens of thousands of clones listed, roughly 83% were seen once. The material was peripheral blood, obtained from a patient treated with radiotherapy plus ipilimumab. The receptor set was obtained from a human donor with non-small cell lung cancer that progressed on radiotherapy plus ipilimumab.

The CDR3 sequence: CASSVADLNTGELFF. CDR3 DNA: TGTGCCAGCAGCGTGGCTGACCTTAACACCGGGGAGCTGTTTTTT. The chain links TRBV9 to TRBJ2-2; no definite D call. Trimming removed 2 bases at V and 2 bases at J, with 10 bases between. Germline V gene data show CDR1 as SGDLS and CDR2 as YYNGEE. The CDR3 has 15 residues.

V is TRBV7-2 and J is TRBJ1-5; 7 nucleotides match TRBD1. The CDR3 has 17 residues. Germline lookup yields CDR1 SGHTA and CDR2 FQGNSA. Trimming took 5 bases from V and 0 from J; bases not matched to a gene: 10. The CDR3 DNA follows: TGTGCCAGCAGCACGGGACAGTCCCTCTATAGCAATCAGCCCCAGCATTTT. Translated: CASSTGQSLYSNQPQHF.

This chain joins TRBV14 and TRBJ2-3; D is unresolved. The CDR3 is 14 amino acids. Germline CDR1 reads SGHDN; CDR2 reads FVKESK. The germline V and J ends were trimmed by 5 bases and 3 bases, with 12 bases remaining between them. CDR3 sequence (DNA): TGTGCCAGCAGCGGCAGTTTCGCGACAGATACGCAGTATTTT. Translating it yields CASSGSFATDTQYF.

The chain is built from TRBV28 and TRBJ1-3; D may be TRBD1 (6 bases). CDR3 length: 13 residues. Deletions cut 6 bases from V and 4 bases from J, with 10 bases between. Germline CDR1 MDHEN, CDR2 SYDVKM. CDR3 region: CASSRGTGNTIYF. The CDR3 DNA reads as TGTGCCAGCAGCAGGGGTACCGGAAACACCATATATTTT.

Within the sample, this clone is medium-sized (0.01 to 0.1%). The chain combines TRBV5-8 with TRBJ1-1, with D tentatively TRBD1 (5 bases). CDR1 SGHTS and CDR2 YDEGEE come from the germline V gene. The CDR3 is 12 amino acids. V shed 2 bases and J shed 6 bases, with 8 bases lying between them. Here the CDR3 DNA reads TGTGCCAGCAGCTTTCCGGGGCCTGAAGCTTTCTTT. This encodes CASSFPGPEAFF.

This clone has a handful of counts. J is TRBJ1-3 and V is TRBV19; possible D gene TRBD1, 5 bases. Trimming left V 2 bases short and J 1 base short, with 9 bases between. The germline gives CDR1 LNHDA, CDR2 SQIVND (reference sequence). This CDR3 spans 15 amino acids. CDR3 region: CASSISGTSGNTIYF. The CDR3 nucleotides are TGTGCCAGTAGTATAAGTGGGACGTCTGGAAACACCATATATTTT.

This chain connects TRBV28 to TRBJ1-1; D uncertain. This CDR3 has 13 residues. Germline V gives CDR1 MDHEN, CDR2 SYDVKM. V lost 7 bases and J 9 bases, leaving 18 bases between the germline ends. CDR3 DNA: TGTGCCAGCATTACCCCCCAGGCCGCCCAAGCTTTCTTT. Protein: CASITPQAAQAFF.

This clone has a handful of counts. The V call is TRBV28, the J call TRBJ1-4; 7 positions match TRBD1. Per the germline V gene, CDR1 is MDHEN and CDR2 is SYDVKM. Trimming cost V 5 bases and J 7 bases; bases outside gene matches: 13. The CDR3 is made up of 16 amino acids. The CDR3 nucleotides are TGTGCCAGCAGTCCATCACAGGGGAGGTTCGGTGAAAAACTGTTTTTT. Protein product: CASSPSQGRFGEKLFF.

The V and J genes are TRBV25-1 and TRBJ2-5; D is possibly TRBD2 (6 bases). Germline CDR1 is MGHDK and CDR2 is SYGVNS. V was pared by 2 bases and J by 2 bases, with 9 bases between. The CDR3 is made up of 14 amino acids. The CDR3 DNA reads TGTGCCAGCAGTGAAGCGGGGTTACAAGAGACCCAGTACTTC. Protein sequence: CASSEAGLQETQYF.

V usage is TRBV21-1 and J usage is TRBJ1-5. TRBV21-1 is given as a pseudogene. The CDR3 is 14 amino acids. CDR3 sequence (DNA): TGTGCCAGCAGCCCCCACGGGGGTGATCAGCCCCAGCATTTT. Its protein is CASSPHGGDQPQHF.

As concerns this clone: One junction end does not reproduce the germline sequence, and a read error may be involved. The chain recombines TRBV28 with TRBJ2-2, with D perhaps TRBD1 or TRBD2 (5 bases each). Germline V CDR1 and CDR2: MDHEN, SYDVKM. The CDR3 loop spans 17 amino acids. The CDR3 sequence: CASSFSRGAPEHRGAVF. CDR3 DNA sequence: TGTGCCAGCAGTTTCAGTAGGGGAGCCCCGGAACACCGGGGAGCTGTTTTT.

The chain recombines TRBV6-1 with TRBJ1-1; 8 nucleotides match TRBD1. Trimming cost V 7 bases and J 5 bases; bases outside gene matches: 9. The CDR3 is 14 amino acids. The V gene's germline CDR1 is MNHNS and CDR2 SASEGT. The CDR3 loop is CASTLEQGGTEAFF. The CDR3 bases are TGTGCCAGCACCCTAGAACAGGGGGGGACTGAAGCTTTCTTT.

Only a few counts were recorded for this clone. The chain links TRBV27 to TRBJ1-4; possibly TRBD1 for D (6 bases). V dropped 6 bases and J dropped 14 bases, with 22 bases sitting between them. The CDR3 is made up of 14 amino acids. Germline-derived CDR1 and CDR2 are MNHEY and SMNVEV (reference sequence). The DNA of the CDR3 is TGTGCCAGCAGGGGGGCGGGACGGGGGGAAAGTCTGTTTTTT. This codes for CASRGAGRGESLFF.

The chain links TRBV19 to TRBJ2-1; D is possibly TRBD2 (5 bases). Germline V lookup: CDR1 LNHDA, CDR2 SQIVND (reference sequence). The ends were cut back, 5 bases at V and 7 bases at J, with 12 bases in the middle. The CDR3 contains 13 residues. The CDR3 coding sequence is TGTGCCAGTAGTGCCACTAGAGGGAATGAGCAGTTCTTC. Residues: CASSATRGNEQFF.

This chain uses TRBV28 with TRBJ1-3, with D perhaps TRBD1 (6 bases). The V end lost 6 bases, the J end lost 3 bases, and 30 bases lay between the germline ends. CDR3 length equals 20 residues. Germline V gene data show CDR1 as MDHEN and CDR2 as SYDVKM. The CDR3 DNA follows: TGTGCCAGCAGACAACTCGGGGGGGGCAGGGGACTAGATCATGGAAACACCATATATTTT. Protein sequence: CASRQLGGGRGLDHGNTIYF.

This clone has only a few counts. V usage is TRBV28 and J usage is TRBJ1-2; a possible D gene is TRBD1 (6 bases). Germline V gives CDR1 MDHEN, CDR2 SYDVKM. The V and J ends lost 2 bases and 6 bases respectively, with 10 bases between them. The CDR3 consists of 13 residues. This CDR3 is CASSLRRTDGYTF. In nucleotides, the CDR3 is TGTGCCAGCAGTTTACGAAGGACAGATGGCTACACCTTC.

This chain links TRBV27 with TRBJ2-2, with D perhaps matching TRBD1 (5 bases). Trimming took 2 bases from V and 0 from J, leaving 10 bases between them. There are 16 residues in the CDR3. Germline V lookup: CDR1 MNHEY, CDR2 SMNVEV (reference sequence). The CDR3 sequence: CASSLGRGANTGELFF. Here the CDR3 DNA reads TGTGCCAGCAGTTTAGGAAGGGGCGCGAACACCGGGGAGCTGTTTTTT.

This rearrangement joins TRBV27 to TRBJ1-4; D gene uncertain. Trimming took 2 bases from V and 5 from J, leaving 9 bases between them. Germline V lookup: CDR1 MNHEY, CDR2 SMNVEV (reference sequence). The CDR3 has 14 residues. The CDR3 region is CASSLTAANEKLFF. In DNA form, the CDR3 reads TGTGCCAGCAGTTTAACGGCAGCCAATGAAAAACTGTTTTTT.

The rearrangement uses TRBV9 and TRBJ2-7; D not resolved. The V end lost 0 bases, the J end lost 4 bases, and 8 bases lay between the germline ends. Germline V lookup: CDR1 SGDLS, CDR2 YYNGEE. The CDR3 has 13 residues. The CDR3 protein is CASSVAPDYEQYF. The CDR3 DNA follows: TGTGCCAGCAGCGTAGCCCCTGATTACGAGCAGTACTTC.

The rearrangement uses TRBV9 and TRBJ2-7, with D possibly being TRBD1 (5 bases). Germline-derived CDR1 and CDR2 are SGDLS and YYNGEE. Trimming cost V 2 bases and J 1 base, with 7 bases left between them. The CDR3 totals 13 residues. CDR3 amino acids: CASSVAGSYEQYF. CDR3 nucleotide sequence: TGTGCCAGCAGCGTGGCAGGGTCCTACGAGCAGTACTTC.

The genes are TRBV5-1 and TRBJ1-2, with D hard to call. Germline-derived CDR1 and CDR2 are SGHRS and YFSETQ. The ends were cut back, 0 bases at V and 7 bases at J, with 19 bases in the middle. There are 16 residues in the CDR3. The CDR3 here is CASSLGGEARVGGYTF. CDR3 DNA: TGCGCCAGCAGCTTGGGCGGCGAGGCGCGGGTGGGTGGCTACACCTTC.

On this clone: At one end the junction does not follow the germline gene, possibly because of a read error. The V gene is TRBV4-1, the J gene TRBJ2-7; 7 bases are a match to TRBD2. Germline V gene data show CDR1 as MGHRA and CDR2 as YSYEKL. The length of the CDR3 is 15 residues. CDR3 coding DNA: TGTGCCAGCAGCCTCCAGCGGGGTGTTTCCTACGAGCAGTACTTC. It is translated as CASSLQRGVSYEQYF.

This clone was recorded a few times. The chain has TRBV21-1 and TRBJ2-7; the table gives TRBD2 as D, unverified against the DNA. TRBV21-1 is a pseudogene segment. CDR3 length equals 14 residues. CDR3 bases: TGTGCCAGCAGCAAAGCATCCGGGTCCTACGAGCAGTACTTC. It translates to CASSKASGSYEQYF.